The rows below give T cell receptor beta chains drawn from one sample of a study of T-cell reconstitution after alpha-beta-depleted transplantation in children. TCRdb passed the PCR reads through MiXCR, listing each CDR3 protein once. The repertoire holds about 440,000 distinct CDR3 sequences, with over 40% as singletons. Sequenced here: PBMCs, sampled before TCRalphabeta/CD19-depleted stem cell transplant. These receptor sequences come from a girl aged 2-10 years with aplastic anemia, due to receive a stem cell transplant. CDR3s include the opening cysteine and the closing phenylalanine or tryptophan. D genes are given only for firm matches. Size is stated for part of the rows, as once, few or many counts, or as a class when the clone is expanded.

TRBV28,TRBJ1-1,.,many,CASSFAVTANTEAFF,TGTGCCAGCAGTTTTGCTGTGACAGCGAACACTGAAGCTTTCTTT
TRBV7-6,TRBJ1-5,.,few,CASSLQGEPQHF,TGTGCCAGCAGCTTACAGGGCGAGCCCCAGCATTTT
TRBV12-3/TRBV12-4,TRBJ2-2,TRBD2,many,CASSLPPSGTGELFF,TGTGCCAGCAGTTTACCCCCTAGCGGGACGGGGGAGCTGTTTTTT
TRBV12-3/TRBV12-4,TRBJ1-2,.,many,CASSQNLNYGYTF,TGTGCCAGCAGCCAGAACCTTAACTATGGCTACACCTTC
TRBV14,TRBJ2-2,TRBD1,.,CASSQYRTGNTGELFF,TGTGCCAGCAGCCAGTATCGGACAGGGAACACCGGGGAGCTGTTTTTT
TRBV3-1,TRBJ1-1,.,many,CASMRGGRNTEAFF,TGTGCCAGCATGCGGGGCGGCAGAAACACTGAAGCTTTCTTT
TRBV9,TRBJ2-4,TRBD2,.,CASSDGTSGRNIQYF,TGTGCCAGCAGCGATGGGACTAGCGGGAGGAACATTCAGTACTTC
TRBV7-3,TRBJ2-3,.,few,CASGRIGDTQYF,TGTGCCAGCGGACGTATCGGAGATACGCAGTATTTT
TRBV6-1,TRBJ1-3,.,.,CASSLTLDPTTSGNTIYF,TGTGCCAGCAGTCTGACACTTGACCCTACAACCTCTGGAAACACCATATATTTT
TRBV3-1,TRBJ1-5,.,.,CASSQRLQVNQPQHF,TGTGCCAGCAGCCAGAGGTTACAGGTCAATCAGCCCCAGCATTTT
TRBV6-5,TRBJ2-7,TRBD1,many,CASSYLGTGSHEQYF,TGTGCCAGCAGTTACCTTGGGACAGGGTCCCACGAGCAGTACTTC
TRBV29-1,TRBJ1-2,.,.,CSVDPPGSDTYGYTF,TGCAGCGTCGACCCTCCGGGAAGCGACACCTATGGCTACACCTTC
TRBV12-3/TRBV12-4,TRBJ2-5,TRBD2,.,CASSPPGLAFAETQYF,TGTGCCAGCAGTCCGCCGGGACTAGCGTTCGCTGAGACCCAGTACTTC
TRBV29-1,TRBJ1-3,.,.,CSVPSNSGNTIYF,TGCAGCGTTCCCAGCAACTCTGGAAACACCATATATTTT
TRBV5-1,TRBJ1-2,TRBD1,.,CASSWTGDIFYGYTF,TGCGCCAGCAGCTGGACAGGGGACATCTTCTATGGCTACACCTTC
TRBV6-1,TRBJ2-1,TRBD2,many,CASSGLADYNEQFF,TGTGCCAGTTCGGGACTAGCGGACTACAATGAGCAGTTCTTC